Presented here are 15 T cell receptor beta chains from one specimen sequenced in a study of cytomegalovirus exposure and HLA in healthy donors. Both 60 Vbeta primers and 13 Jbeta primers went into the PCR. Measured with immunoSEQ multiplex PCR; TCRdb has only the in-frame clones, and not every one. The table shows 160,000 or so clones, with about 72% occurring only once. Input material: PBMCs. Every receptor here comes from a man aged 50-59 years in good health and CMV-seropositive.

V usage is TRBV6-5 and J usage is TRBJ2-5, with 9 bases identical to TRBD1. The CDR3 covers 16 residues. V lost 2 bases and J lost 4; bases outside the gene matches: 8. The germline gives CDR1 MNHEY, CDR2 SVGAGI. The CDR3 protein is CASSYDSTGGGETQYF. The CDR3 coding sequence is TGTGCCAGCAGTTACGACTCGACAGGGGGTGGAGAGACCCAGTACTTC.

The chain links TRBV5-4 to TRBJ2-5; 10 bases match TRBD2. V gave up 4 bases and J gave up 1 base; unmatched junction bases: 7. CDR1 is SGHNT, CDR2 YYREEE, per germline (reference sequence). The CDR3 consists of 16 residues. CDR3 loop: CASSPGSGGRQETQYF. The CDR3 nucleotides are TGTGCCAGCAGCCCGGGTAGCGGGGGGCGCCAAGAGACCCAGTACTTC.

The chain uses TRBV4-3 and TRBJ1-1; no reliable D call. The CDR3 spans 16 residues. The ends were cut back, 1 base at V and 3 bases at J, with 15 bases in the middle. The germline CDR1 and CDR2 sequences are LGHNA and YSLEER. In DNA, the CDR3 is TGCGCCAGCAGCCAAGGGCGGGGTTGGAAGGACACTGAAGCTTTCTTT. Translation gives CASSQGRGWKDTEAFF.

The chain links TRBV9 to TRBJ2-6; maybe TRBD1 (5 bases). Germline V gives CDR1 SGDLS, CDR2 YYNGEE. This CDR3 has 17 residues. V lost 0 bases and J lost 2, with 12 bases in between. CDR3 loop: CASSVVVTGTGANVLTF. The CDR3 DNA is TGTGCCAGCAGCGTAGTGGTCACAGGAACTGGGGCCAACGTCCTGACTTTC.

A word on this clone: Other nucleotide sequences in the sample specify the same CDR3. The chain combines TRBV5-6 with TRBJ1-5; TRBD1 is a possible D gene (6 bases). V lost 5 bases and J lost 4, with 16 bases in between. This CDR3 contains 15 residues. The germline gives CDR1 SGHDT, CDR2 YYEEEE. In DNA, the CDR3 is TGTGCCAGCAGTCTAGCTGGGGGGGCGAATCAGCCCCAGCATTTT. The encoded protein is CASSLAGGANQPQHF.

The rearrangement joins TRBV7-2 to TRBJ1-2; weak D call: TRBD1 (6 bases). Trimming cost V 1 base and J 7 bases, with 10 bases left between them. Germline loops: CDR1 SGHTA, CDR2 FQGNSA. The CDR3 consists of 13 residues. The CDR3 DNA is TGTGCCAGCAGCTTAGATACAGGGTTTGGCTACACCTTC. Residues: CASSLDTGFGYTF.

V and J are TRBV6-5 and TRBJ2-1; D is undetermined. The CDR3 runs 12 residues. Germline V gene sequence: CDR1 MNHEY, CDR2 SVGAGI. With 0 bases removed from V and 6 bases from J, the gap between germline ends came to 3 bases. CDR3: CASSYSSNEQFF. The DNA of the CDR3 is TGTGCCAGCAGTTACTCCAGCAATGAGCAGTTCTTC.

The chain links TRBV10-1 to TRBJ1-1; 9 bases line up with TRBD1. Looked up from germline, CDR1 is WNHNN and CDR2 is SYGVQD (reference sequence). CDR3 size: 14 residues. J was trimmed by 3 bases and V by 3 bases; bases with no gene match: 2. Written as DNA, the CDR3 is TGCGCCAGCAGTGAAGGGACAGGGTACACTGAAGCTTTCTTT. Translated: CASSEGTGYTEAFF.

This clone was observed a single time. The chain combines TRBV4-3 with TRBJ1-2; D is unresolved. The ends were cut back, 4 bases at V and 6 bases at J, with 15 bases in the middle. This CDR3 contains 14 residues. The V gene's germline CDR1 is LGHNA and CDR2 YSLEER. CDR3 sequence (DNA): TGCGCCAGCAGCCCTGCCTGGGCTCCTAATGGCTACACCTTC. Translation: CASSPAWAPNGYTF.

This chain links TRBV6-1 with TRBJ1-5, with 10 positions matching TRBD1. CDR3 size: 13 residues. Germline assignment: CDR1 MNHNS and CDR2 SASEGT. The trim removed 7 bases at V and 6 bases at J, leaving 3 bases unmatched. The CDR3 protein is CASTGTGVQPQHF. CDR3 DNA sequence: TGTGCCAGCACCGGGACAGGGGTTCAGCCCCAGCATTTT.

The chain couples TRBV7-9 to TRBJ2-5; TRBD2 agrees at 12 bases. Germline V gives CDR1 SEHNR, CDR2 FQNEAQ (reference sequence). There are 16 residues in the CDR3. The J segment lost 4 bases and the V segment lost 5 bases, leaving 8 bases of the junction unmatched. DNA of the CDR3: TGTGCCAGCAGCCATGACCGACTAGCGGGGGTAGAGACCCAGTACTTC. Protein sequence: CASSHDRLAGVETQYF.

The chain joins TRBV2 to TRBJ2-2; 11 bases match TRBD2. The CDR3 spans 16 residues. The ends lost 6 bases at V and 5 bases at J; junction bases unmatched: 8. The germline gives CDR1 SNHLY, CDR2 FYNNEI. CDR3 sequence reads: CASRLAGGVGTGELFF. The CDR3 region has the DNA TGTGCCAGCAGGCTAGCGGGGGGAGTAGGAACCGGGGAGCTGTTTTTT.

The chain uses TRBV4-3 and TRBJ1-2, with D perhaps TRBD1 (6 bases). With 0 bases removed from V and 4 bases from J, the gap between germline ends came to 18 bases. This CDR3 is 17 amino acids long. Looked up from germline, CDR1 is LGHNA and CDR2 is YSLEER. The CDR3 is CASSQDKGAGVVYGYTF. The CDR3 DNA reads TGCGCCAGCAGCCAAGATAAAGGGGCAGGGGTTGTCTATGGCTACACCTTC.

This clone has a single count. The rearrangement joins TRBV27 to TRBJ2-7; 8 bases agree with TRBD1. CDR3 length: 16 residues. CDR1 and CDR2 from the germline V gene are MNHEY and SMNVEV (reference sequence). Trimming removed 3 bases from V and 2 bases from J; junction bases left unmatched: 9. The CDR3 reads CASSFHTGGPTYEQYF. DNA for the CDR3: TGTGCCAGCAGTTTTCATACAGGGGGGCCAACCTACGAGCAGTACTTC.

The V call is TRBV28, the J call TRBJ1-4; 8 nucleotides agree with TRBD1. J lost 7 bases, V lost 4 bases, and 8 bases had no gene match. The germline V gene encodes CDR1 MDHEN and CDR2 SYDVKM. The CDR3 is 15 amino acids. The DNA for the CDR3 is TGTGCCAGCAGTTCAAGGACAGGGTTCGGTGAAAAACTGTTTTTT. Protein product: CASSSRTGFGEKLFF.